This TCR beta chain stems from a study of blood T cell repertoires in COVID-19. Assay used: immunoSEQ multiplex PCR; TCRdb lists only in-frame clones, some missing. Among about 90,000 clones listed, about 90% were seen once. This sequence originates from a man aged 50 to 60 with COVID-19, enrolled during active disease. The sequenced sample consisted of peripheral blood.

CDR3 amino acids: CATSRDYHWRQSGQPQHF. The CDR3 nucleotides are TGTGCCACCAGCAGAGATTATCATTGGCGACAGTCCGGCCAGCCCCAGCATTTT. V gene TRBV15 combines with J gene TRBJ1-5, with D maybe TRBD1 (5 bases). The V and J ends lost 0 bases and 7 bases respectively, with 22 bases between them. Germline CDR1 reads LNHNV; CDR2 reads YYDKDF (reference sequence). The CDR3 has 18 amino acids.